This is a list of T cell receptor beta chains from one sample in a study of shared clonotypes between healthy human individuals. Here immunoSEQ multiplex PCR was the method, and the copy in TCRdb shows in-frame clones only, minus some. The top ten hold less than 0.55% of the sample, which has about 1.5 million clones, 95% to 99% seen once. The sample was naive CD4+ T cells sorted from blood. These receptors all come from a man between 25 and 39 years old in good health. Each CDR3 is given with its conserved first and last residue.

V,J,length,CDR3
TRBV2,TRBJ2-7,14,CASSGDRGPVEQYF
TRBV5-6,TRBJ2-1,13,CASSSRGIGEQFF
TRBV19,TRBJ1-3,11,CASRGGNTIYF
TRBV5-4,TRBJ2-7,14,CASSAHPGLYEQYF
TRBV5-4,TRBJ2-1,17,CASSLGLASGSLHEQFF
TRBV5-4,TRBJ2-2,12,CASSLPAGELFF
TRBV10-3,TRBJ1-2,14,CAISESSENHGYTF
TRBV5-1,TRBJ2-1,16,CASSYRPPSSYNEQFF
TRBV6-1,TRBJ1-1,19,CASSEVGGQSIVLNTEAFF
TRBV7-9,TRBJ2-7,15,CASSLARDAGVGQYF
TRBV6-5,TRBJ1-4,14,CASSYDRAGEKLFF
TRBV9,TRBJ2-2,16,CASSVFGQGPTGELFF
TRBV7-9,TRBJ2-3,15,CASSHRGGGTDTQYF
TRBV2,TRBJ1-2,15,CASRDPGQGENGYTF
TRBV19,TRBJ2-7,17,CASSIDFITAALNEQYF
TRBV7-8,TRBJ2-1,12,CASSLGTYEQFF
TRBV14,TRBJ2-7,15,CASSRVDAIVYEQYF
TRBV27,TRBJ2-3,14,CASSPRTDTDTQYF
TRBV2,TRBJ2-3,15,CASRATGLPPDTQYF
TRBV28,TRBJ1-1,14,CASSKDMWNTEAFF
TRBV11-2,TRBJ2-2,11,CASSHGAELFF
TRBV7-2,TRBJ2-5,13,CASRLTRQETQYF
TRBV18,TRBJ2-7,12,CASSGNGYEQYF
TRBV27,TRBJ2-5,9,CATVETQYF
TRBV11-2,TRBJ1-3,16,CASSSRKGSSGNTIYF
TRBV5-4,TRBJ2-1,14,CASSLTSGRNEQFF
TRBV12-5,TRBJ1-1,16,CASGLVVDRENTEAFF
TRBV28,TRBJ1-4,14,CASTLRQGNVKLFF
TRBV11-3,TRBJ1-1,15,CASSLAGAGVTEAFF
TRBV10-3,TRBJ1-4,13,CAISESVNEKLFF
TRBV2,TRBJ2-2,15,CASRVDGALAGELFF
TRBV7-5,TRBJ2-1,16,CVRSLSAGLPYNEQFF
TRBV14,TRBJ1-2,13,CASSPDTNYGYTF
TRBV11-2,TRBJ2-1,14,CASSFDILYNEQFF
TRBV29-1,TRBJ2-3,14,CSAFGSGLGRKQYF
TRBV7-2,TRBJ2-7,15,CASSFLGGVIFEQYF
TRBV28,TRBJ1-5,16,CASSIGGLGSNQPQHF